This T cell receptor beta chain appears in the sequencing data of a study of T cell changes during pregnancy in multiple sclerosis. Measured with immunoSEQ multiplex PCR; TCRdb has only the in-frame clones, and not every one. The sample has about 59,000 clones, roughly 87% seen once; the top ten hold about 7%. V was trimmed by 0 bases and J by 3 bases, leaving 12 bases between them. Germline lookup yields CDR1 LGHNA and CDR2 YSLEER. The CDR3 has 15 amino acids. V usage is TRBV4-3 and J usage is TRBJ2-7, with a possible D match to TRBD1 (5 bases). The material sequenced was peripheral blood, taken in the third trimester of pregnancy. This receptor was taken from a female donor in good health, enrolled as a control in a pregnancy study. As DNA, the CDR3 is TGCGCCAGCAGCCAAGATATCCAGGGCGACTACGAGCAGTACTTC. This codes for CASSQDIQGDYEQYF.